The entry below gives a single TCR beta chain sequence along with its context. Its antigen is still unknown. It has no much larger one-base neighbor in the sample; base qualities were not kept. Collaborating institutions collected whole blood in K2EDTA tubes following their own protocols. Collaborator samples were shipped for TCRbeta analysis as frozen whole blood, isolated PBMCs, or DNA extracted from either sample type. The germline V gene sets CDR1 to SGHRS and CDR2 to YFSETQ. Relative to germline, V is missing 4 bases and J is missing 8 bases, with 5 bases of the junction outside any gene match. CDR3 length: 14 amino acids, cysteine to phenylalanine. Left in the record is the CDR3 DNA by itself, 42 bases read in frame from the first base. This entry comes from a study of blood T cell repertoires in COVID-19 (dated by TCRdb to the early 2020s). About the study as a whole: Samples covering the acute and convalescent phases of COVID-19 were provided by collaborators in the United States, Italy and Spain. The repertoires were released in a freely available public database meant as a resource for research on the immune response to SARS-CoV-2. The sample metadata nearly always contained a de-identified subject ID, COVID-19 status, age in years and sex. The material from the prospective study consisted of cDNA or gDNA derived from T cells, B-cell-depleted T cells, or PBMCs. Samples were obtained from the ongoing ImmuneRACE study (first 160 participants) and from 1,254 subjects provided by 6 global collaborators. Where HLA class I and class II types were available, the types were taken from metadata supplied by the sample provider, not from assay-based typing. Deeply sampled blood TCRbeta repertoires from subjects exposed to, actively infected with, or recovered from COVID-19 were included in the dataset. Overall study outcomes, separate from this receptor: Clinical and demographic metadata were provided uncurated, with the amount varying by source and participant.

The immunoSEQ Assay, a bias-controlled multiplex PCR, was used to amplify TCRbeta CDR3 regions from genomic DNA. The source study handled its data this way. Nucleated cell counts per sample were estimated from amplification of reference gene primers within the assay. To quantify the absolute abundance of each unique TCRbeta CDR3 rearrangement, sequence reads were collapsed and filtered. Productive Simpson clonality was computed per sample as the square root of Simpson's diversity index over productive rearrangements. TCRdb retrieved this table from immuneACCESS and kept in-frame rearrangements only. Not all clones are present; in checked studies, unresolved V genes account for under half, and no reason is known for the remainder. That table gives V, J and clone size, and the DNA gave D and trimming. This sample is represented by 200,000 to 250,000 clones; about 80% of them were singletons. The top ten constitute 6% to 9.5% of the sample.

The TCR sequence derives from a woman in her forties or fifties with acute or convalescent COVID-19. Recombination linked TRBV5-1 to TRBJ1-6, with 8 middle bases fitting TRBD1. Sequenced sample: peripheral blood. The CDR3 is CASSRTGLDSPLHF. The nucleotides read TGCGCCAGCAGCCGGACAGGGCTGGATTCACCCCTCCACTTT.